The TCR beta chain under discussion was sequenced for a study of blood T cell repertoires in COVID-19. Study overall: COVID-19 samples from acute and convalescent phases originated in the United States, Italy and Spain.

V was trimmed by 4 bases and J by 2 bases, leaving 7 bases between them. From germline, CDR1 is LNHNV and CDR2 YYDKDF (reference sequence). The CDR3 loop spans 13 amino acids. Assay: immunoSEQ multiplex PCR; the TCRdb copy retains only in-frame clones and omits some. This table has around 200,000 clones, around 85% appearing once. The sample was PBMCs or T cells enriched from blood (not recorded which). The gene calls are TRBV15 and TRBJ2-3; a weak D match, TRBD1 (5 bases). This TCR was sampled from a man aged 40-49 years who had recovered from COVID-19. The CDR3, as DNA: TGTGCCACCAGCAAGACAGCCACAGATACGCAGTATTTT. The encoded protein is CATSKTATDTQYF. The full variable domain, its missing parts supplied by reference TRBV15 and TRBJ2-3, is DAMVIQNPRYQVTQFGKPVTLSCSQTLNHNVMYWYQQKSSQAPKLLFHYYDKDFNNEADTPDNFQSRRPNTSFCFLDIRSPGLGDTAMYLCATSKTATDTQYFGPGTRLTVL.